The text below deals with one TCR beta chain. The sample comes from a study of blood T cell repertoires in COVID-19. Profiling relied on immunoSEQ multiplex PCR, and the TCRdb table lists in-frame clones only, not all of them. Of 250,000 or so clones listed, 85% to 90% were seen once; the top ten hold about 1.7%. The CDR3 is 12 residues long. Germline CDR1 reads MDHEN; CDR2 reads SYDVKM. V lost 1 base and J lost 6, with 4 bases in between. The clonotype originates from a man aged 35-49 years who had recovered from COVID-19. The sample was PBMCs or T cells enriched from blood (not recorded which). The chain carries TRBV28 and TRBJ1-5; D ambiguous. The CDR3 coding sequence is TGTGCCAGCAGTTTATCGTTTCAGCCCCAGCATTTT. Translated, it gives CASSLSFQPQHF.